This T cell receptor beta chain was sequenced during a study of response to subunit inactivated influenza vaccine. In TCRdb, the RT-PCR reads were re-called with MiXCR into one record per CDR3 protein. The sample has roughly 190,000 distinct CDR3 sequences; approximately 14% are singletons. The CDR3 has 15 amino acids. The germline CDR1 and CDR2 sequences are LNHNV and YYDKDF (reference sequence). Trimming left V 1 base short and J 5 bases short, with 11 bases between. Study results and caveats: Seasonal influenza vaccination, on each occasion, was suggested by the authors to recruit few new T cells.

About this clonotype: What it binds is unknown.

This chain uses TRBV15 with TRBJ2-2; weak D call: TRBD1 (6 bases). Sequences were derived from CD8+ T cells sorted from PBMCs, sampled roughly 5 days after vaccination. This clonotype was sampled from a man in his forties or fifties who received an inactivated influenza vaccine. The CDR3, as DNA: TGTGCCACCAGCAGAGTGGCAGGGGCTACCGGGGAGCTGTTTTTT. It translates to CATSRVAGATGELFF.